Here is one T cell receptor (delta chain) with its context. The data are from a study of gamma-delta T cells after stem cell transplantation. The ends lost 3 bases at V and 8 bases at J; junction bases unmatched: 23. CDR1 is GEAIGNYY and CDR2 is EKD in the germline V gene. The length of the CDR3 is 21 residues. TCRdb fed the RT-PCR reads into CATT to redo clone calling. The sample has about 4,900 delta-chain clones, approximately 16% seen once. The source is a human donor. It is not recorded whose cells these are; they may come from a transplant donor. Material: gamma-delta T cells. This chain connects TRDV2 to TRDJ3; 8 bases line up with TRDD3. In DNA, the CDR3 is TGTGCCTGTGACGCCCACCTGGGGGAAACGTCCCCCTCCTTATACACCCGACAGATGTTTTTC. Protein: CACDAHLGETSPSLYTRQMFF.